The text below deals with one T cell receptor beta chain. Its target is unknown. The record originates from a study of cytomegalovirus exposure and HLA in healthy donors. In the PCR, 60 Vbeta and 13 Jbeta primers were used. Libraries were prepared by immunoSEQ multiplex PCR; TCRdb keeps only in-frame clonotypes and omits some of them. Here the sample spans around 99,000 clones, about four fifths being singletons. General observations from the study: Common viral pathogens seemed, in a later analysis, to connect with several of the most significant clusters. In an earlier analysis, productive rearrangement rates for most beta V segments clustered near 87% or 30%. Some V segments, TRBV6-2 and TRBV6-3 among them, were indistinguishable and were therefore excluded. Within a later analysis, the majority of CMV-associated TCR beta chains appeared HLA-restricted.

The V gene lost 6 bases and the J gene lost 4 bases, with 12 bases spanning the gap. Germline V gene data show CDR1 as ENHRY and CDR2 as SYGVKD. The CDR3 contains 13 residues. The specimen sequenced was PBMCs. The chain couples TRBV10-3 to TRBJ2-5; perhaps TRBD2 as D (6 bases). The receptor's source is a man aged 25 to 40 in good health and CMV-seropositive. The CDR3 loop reads CAISERRGETQYF. CDR3 nucleotides: TGTGCCATCAGCGAGCGGCGGGGAGAGACCCAGTACTTC.